This T cell receptor (beta chain) was recorded in a study of OX40 agonist ivuxolimab in advanced cancers. At the level of the study: Patients treated during dose escalation were battling hepatocellular carcinoma, melanoma, renal cell or head and neck cancer. Of mixed ages from about 23 to 85 and averaging approximately 60 years, the group was roughly 83% male. Study-level points and caveats: Some patients who did not respond also had low normalized T-cell clonal expansion.

Exclusion applied to patients with autoimmune disease history or systemic immunosuppression. Repertoires were generated with immunoSEQ multiplex PCR, while TCRdb's copy carries only in-frame clones and drops some. There are around 51,000 clones in the sample; 88% occur only once, and 3% to 4.5% lies in the top ten. Concerning this clone itself: Its target is not known.

The input for sequencing was CD4+ or CD8+ T cells sorted from blood, taken in a trial of the OX40 agonist ivuxolimab. This clonotype originated in an adult with an advanced solid tumor such as melanoma, head and neck, liver or kidney cancer.

The CDR3 DNA follows: TGCAGCGTTGACTCGGGAAGCACAGATACGCAGTATTTT. Residues: CSVDSGSTDTQYF. This chain connects TRBV29-1 to TRBJ2-3, with D tentatively TRBD2 (5 bases). The germline V and J ends were trimmed by 3 bases and 0 bases, with 7 bases remaining between them. Looked up from germline, CDR1 is SQVTM and CDR2 is ANQGSEA. The CDR3 runs to 13 residues.